The clone carrying this T cell receptor (beta chain) was observed many times. Its antigen is unidentified. Genomic DNA templated the TCR beta VDJ and CDR3 profiling. Each CDR3 protein is one row after TCRdb ran MiXCR on the reads. The data show about 130,000 distinct CDR3 sequences, over 45% seen once. Germline V gene sequence: CDR1 LNHDA, CDR2 SQIVND (reference sequence). This CDR3 has 16 residues. The ends were cut back, 6 bases at V and 7 bases at J, with 21 bases in the middle. These data come from a study of CD8+CD57+ T cells in acquired aplastic anemia. Study-level results: Both patients and controls carried the same twenty-nine CD8+ CDR3 sequences.

V gene TRBV19 combines with J gene TRBJ1-4, with D tentatively TRBD1 (6 bases). The source material was sorted CD4+, CD8+, or CD8+CD57+ T cells (not recorded which) from PBMCs. This receptor was obtained from a human donor in good health, serving as a control. The CDR3 spells CASRMHRDTFSEKLFF. In DNA, the CDR3 is TGTGCCAGTAGAATGCACAGGGACACCTTTTCTGAAAAACTGTTTTTT.